The present entry profiles one TCR beta chain with its context. Its antigen is still unknown. The sample originates from a study of molecular identifiers for immune sequencing clone quantification. Looked up from germline, CDR1 is SGHAT and CDR2 is FQNNGV. The germline V and J ends were trimmed by 0 bases and 7 bases, with 13 bases remaining between them. The CDR3 runs to 14 residues. Study-level findings and limits: Clones that had above 20 RNA copies took up over 99% of effector molecules but under 1% in naive cells.

Each CDR3 protein gets one entry after TCRdb re-called the PCR reads with MiXCR. The table has about 640,000 distinct CDR3 sequences, about 20% seen once. The clonotype originates from a human donor in good health. Some libraries in this study had Jurkat cell RNA spiked in. V is TRBV11-2 and J is TRBJ2-7; either TRBD1 or TRBD2 may fit D (5 bases each). Sequenced sample: naive CD8+ T cells from blood, with Jurkat cell RNA spiked in. Subset: FACS-sorted CD8+CD4-CCR7+CD45RA+ naive T cells. The CDR3 here is CASSLDPTGPEQYF. The DNA for the CDR3 is TGTGCCAGCAGCTTAGATCCGACGGGACCTGAGCAGTACTTC. The full variable domain, its missing parts supplied by reference TRBV11-2 and TRBJ2-7, is EAGVAQSPRYKIIEKRQSVAFWCNPISGHATLYWYQQILGQGPKLLIQFQNNGVVDDSQLPKDRFSAERLKGVDSTLKIQPAKLEDSAVYLCASSLDPTGPEQYFGPGTRLTVT.